This TCR beta chain derives from a study of early T cells in non-severe SARS-CoV-2 infection (dated by TCRdb to the early 2020s). For context, the study as a whole: Because TCR sequencing relied on bulk RNA taken from unsorted whole blood, pairing of alpha and beta chains was not possible. Results the study describes overall, beyond this receptor: Matching against VDJdb was skewed toward anti-spike CD8 responses, likely underestimated virus-specific expansions, and missed private and CD4 specificities.

The library was produced with 5' RACE. This sample was sequenced with a NextSeq 500. Unique molecular identifiers were attached to individual cDNA molecules in the TCR library protocol so that sequencing error and PCR bias could be corrected. Sequencing covered both TCR alpha and beta chains, and within each sample the abundances of alpha and beta sequences were tightly co-correlated. In the original analysis: Decombinator V4 was used to annotate the V gene, J gene and CDR3 of the TCR sequences. Expanded TCRs were defined as changing significantly between any two time points under a Poisson model with p below 0.0001. TCR abundances were normalised to the total number of TCRs sequenced per sample and were expressed as counts per million. MAIT TCRs were defined by TRAV1-2 paired with TRAJ12, TRAJ20 or TRAJ33, and iNKT TCRs by TRAV10 paired with TRAJ18. VDJdb, accessed 1 November 2021, was searched for CMV, EBV and SARS-CoV-2 annotated TCRs, excluding TCRs annotated for multiple antigens. Through fastp at Q25 and MiXCR, TCRdb rebuilt clones from the public reads, retaining in-frame beta chains. CDR3 protein duplicates are merged, each entry listing the most common genes and DNA. These V and J calls rely on TCRdb rather than the paper's analysis. This sample comprises 80,000 or so distinct CDR3 sequences, over 13% of them detected only once. The ten biggest clones cover 3% of the sample.

A case-control design nested within a healthcare worker cohort in London, UK, was used, with weekly nasopharyngeal swab PCR tests and blood sampling performed. Healthcare workers were enrolled in the week of the UK lockdown, from 23 to 31 March 2020, and were followed every week for up to roughly 16 weeks. Taken from cysteine to phenylalanine, the CDR3 has 15 residues. Of the read, only the CDR3 DNA is kept; its 45 bases are in frame from base 1. V lost 2 bases and J lost 7 bases, and the count of bases not matched to a germline gene is 9. CDR1 is given as SGHDN and CDR2 as FVKESK, both from the germline V gene. About this clonotype itself: Its antigen is still unknown. Within one base of it there is no much larger clone, and no base qualities were kept.

Sequenced input: whole blood. This receptor was obtained from an adult who was a healthcare worker with PCR-confirmed SARS-CoV-2 infection or an uninfected control (not recorded which). Here the chain combines TRBV14 and TRBJ1-2, with TRBD1 identical over 8 junction bases. The sequence in DNA is TGTGCCAGCAGCCAATCGACAGGGGAAATATCTGGCTACACCTTC. Translated, this is CASSQSTGEISGYTF. With the rest looked up from the reference TRBV14 and TRBJ1-2 genes rather than sequenced, the full variable domain is EAGVTQFPSHSVIEKGQTVTLRCDPISGHDNLYWYRRVMGKEIKFLLHFVKESKQDESGMPNNRFLAERTGGTYSTLKVQPAELEDSGVYFCASSQSTGEISGYTFGSGTRLTVV.